A single sample is the source of the 10 T cell receptor beta chains below, sequenced in a study of T cell responses to AZD1222 COVID-19 vaccine. The data were produced by immunoSEQ multiplex PCR, yet TCRdb's version contains in-frame clones alone and is incomplete. Of tens of thousands of clones in the sample, 80% to 90% were seen once. This material consisted of peripheral blood, taken 28 days after the second AZD1222 dose. These receptor sequences come from an adult who received the AZD1222 COVID-19 vaccine.

This clone was counted a single time. This chain joins TRBV19 and TRBJ1-3, with D unresolved. This CDR3 comprises 14 residues. The germline V gene has CDR1 LNHDA and CDR2 SQIVND (reference sequence). V was trimmed by 10 bases and J by 0 bases, leaving 13 bases between them. The CDR3 loop reads CATWTAGSGNTIYF. The CDR3 nucleotides read TGTGCCACCTGGACGGCTGGCTCTGGAAACACCATATATTTT. The full variable domain, with the rest looked up from reference TRBV19 and TRBJ1-3, is DGGITQSPKYLFRKEGQNVTLSCEQNLNHDAMYWYRQDPGQGLRLIYYSQIVNDFQKGDIAEGYSVSREKKESFPLTVTSAQKNPTAFYLCATWTAGSGNTIYFGEGSWLTVV.

The CDR3 coding sequence is TGCGCCAGCAGCCCGGGACAGGGGAAAGCTAATGAAAAACTGTTTTTT. Protein sequence: CASSPGQGKANEKLFF. The chain links TRBV4-3 to TRBJ1-4, with 10 bases matching TRBD1. This CDR3 contains 16 residues. Germline-derived CDR1 and CDR2 are LGHNA and YSLEER. V lost 4 bases, J lost 3 bases, and 5 bases stayed unmatched.

The chain recombines TRBV5-6 with TRBJ2-1, with D uncertain. This CDR3 has 14 residues. Germline loops: CDR1 SGHDT, CDR2 YYEEEE. The V gene lost 0 bases and the J gene lost 5 bases, with 9 bases spanning the gap. CDR3 nucleotide sequence: TGTGCCAGCAGCTTGGGGCAAAGAAACAATGAGCAGTTCTTC. It yields the protein CASSLGQRNNEQFF.

The CDR3 region is CASSKQGMYTEAFF. The DNA for the CDR3 is TGTGCCAGCAGCAAACAGGGGATGTACACTGAAGCTTTCTTT. The rearrangement links TRBV11-3 to TRBJ1-1, with TRBD1 matching over 7 bases. V lost 5 bases, J lost 3 bases, and 6 bases stayed unmatched. Germline V gives CDR1 SGHNT, CDR2 YENEEA. The length of the CDR3 is 14 residues.

CDR3 in DNA: TGTGCCAGCAGCAAAGTGGAAGGGCCGAATCAGCCCCAGCATTTT. Translated: CASSKVEGPNQPQHF. The chain recombines TRBV21-1 with TRBJ1-5. TRBV21-1 is a pseudogene locus. CDR3 size: 15 residues.

The V call is TRBV15, the J call TRBJ2-5, with a weak D call TRBD1 (5 bases). The germline V gene encodes CDR1 LNHNV and CDR2 YYDKDF (reference sequence). The ends were cut back, 0 bases at V and 3 bases at J, with 20 bases in the middle. The CDR3 covers 18 residues. This CDR3 is CATSRDVRIAGFEETQYF. The CDR3 DNA is TGTGCCACCAGCAGAGATGTTAGAATAGCAGGGTTTGAAGAGACCCAGTACTTC.

The rearrangement joins TRBV12-5 to TRBJ2-5; tentatively, D is TRBD1 or TRBD2 (5 bases each). This CDR3 is 17 amino acids long. Germline-derived CDR1 and CDR2 are LGHNT and FRNRAP. V shed 1 base and J shed 9 bases, with 24 bases lying between them. The CDR3 coding sequence is TGTGCTAGTGGTTTGGGGTGGGACGAACCCGGCGCGGAGGCCCAGTACTTC. It encodes CASGLGWDEPGAEAQYF.

A few counts support this clone. The CDR3 loop reads CASSVKLGNSPLHF. The CDR3 DNA follows: TGTGCCAGCAGCGTAAAACTGGGTAATTCACCCCTCCACTTT. This sequence joins TRBV9 and TRBJ1-6; the D is unclear. Per the germline V gene, CDR1 is SGDLS and CDR2 is YYNGEE. V was shortened by 1 base and J by 6 bases, with 8 bases between the two germline ends. This CDR3 contains 14 residues.

The V gene is TRBV15, the J gene TRBJ2-5, with D tentatively TRBD1 (6 bases). The CDR3 consists of 16 residues. V lost 0 bases and J lost 7, with 18 bases in between. Germline lookup yields CDR1 LNHNV and CDR2 YYDKDF (reference sequence). The CDR3 loop reads CATSRDLGSSRGTQYF. The CDR3 coding sequence is TGTGCCACCAGCAGAGATCTGGGGTCGTCCAGGGGGACCCAGTACTTC.

The V gene is TRBV11-2, the J gene TRBJ2-7, with a weak D call TRBD1 (6 bases). The CDR3 is 12 residues long. The germline gives CDR1 SGHAT, CDR2 FQNNGV. V lost 4 bases to trimming and J lost 4 bases, with 8 bases between them. CDR3 amino acids: CASSWTAYEQYF. CDR3 nucleotide sequence: TGTGCCAGCAGCTGGACAGCGTACGAGCAGTACTTC.